This paragraph reports one T cell receptor beta chain. The antigen remains undetermined. The sample comes from a study of coeliac disease. Study-wide results and caveats: Intraepithelial and lamina propria fractions were not highly pure. The authors judged this method unsuitable for unbiased gliadin-specific T cell detection. TRB repertoires were largely private, with most amino acid sequences found in only one sample. Known gliadin-specific TRB sequences: about 55% of the 18 coeliac samples, only 1 of 6 controls.

Germline V gene data show CDR1 as MGHRA and CDR2 as YSYEKL. Trimming stripped 0 bases from V and 7 bases from J, with 7 bases between. CDR3 length: 12 amino acids. This table comes from immunoSEQ multiplex PCR, and its TCRdb copy is limited to in-frame clones, with some not included. This sample has several thousand clones; approximately 72% occur once, and the top ten carry roughly 6.7%. The gene calls are TRBV4-1 and TRBJ2-7, with a tentative D call TRBD2 (5 bases). The receptor's source is a middle-aged man with active celiac disease. Source material: lamina propria lymphocytes from the gut. CDR3 region: CASSQDWREQYF. CDR3 DNA sequence: TGCGCCAGCAGCCAAGATTGGAGGGAGCAGTACTTC.